Given below is one TCR beta chain in context. Its target is unknown. TCRdb passed the 5' RACE reads through MiXCR, listing each CDR3 protein once. The sample lists 1.5 million to 2 million distinct CDR3 sequences; about 31% were seen once. This entry comes from a study of identical twins. Study conclusions and caveats: Partial confounding of zero-insertion analyses by invariant MAIT and iNKT cells was possible.

Deletions cut 6 bases from V and 0 bases from J, with 11 bases between. The CDR3 has 15 amino acids. The clonotype comes from a newborn girl in good health. The sample consisted of cord blood. V usage is TRBV12-3 or TRBV12-4 and J usage is TRBJ1-4, with D perhaps matching TRBD1 (6 bases). This CDR3 reads CASRGDRSTNEKLFF. The CDR3 DNA reads as TGTGCCAGCAGGGGAGACAGGTCAACTAATGAAAAACTGTTTTTT.